Included here is one T cell receptor beta chain sequence, with context. This entry belongs to a study of memory CD4+ T cells and cytomegalovirus serostatus. The table came from immunoSEQ multiplex PCR; TCRdb's copy has only in-frame clones and leaves some out. The profile covers over 35,000 clones, with roughly three quarters appearing a single time and 0.85% to 0.95% taken by the ten largest. Single viable CD3+CD4+CD8-CD45RO+ cells were sorted as the memory CD4+ T cells. Total CD4+ T cells were enriched by CD4 positive selection. Germline CDR1 LGHNA, CDR2 YSLEER. V lost 0 bases to trimming and J lost 4 bases; unmatched junction nucleotides: 10. CDR3 length equals 18 residues.

Material for sequencing was memory CD4+ T cells from blood. The chain uses TRBV4-3 and TRBJ2-3; 10 positions agree with TRBD2. This receptor was obtained from an adult in good health and CMV-seronegative. CDR3 DNA sequence: TGCGCCAGCAGCCAAGATCTCTTCAGCGGGGGGGTACCAGATACGCAGTATTTT. Translating it yields CASSQDLFSGGVPDTQYF.